The next 10 T cell receptor beta chains were all read from a single sample in a study of blood T cell repertoires in COVID-19. The data were produced by immunoSEQ multiplex PCR, yet TCRdb's version contains in-frame clones alone and is incomplete. The sample has around 310,000 clones; 88% are singletons. Sequences were obtained from peripheral blood. Receptors originate from a woman between 45 and 65 years old with active or convalescent COVID-19.

The chain combines TRBV6-2 or TRBV6-3 with TRBJ2-2; the match to TRBD2 covers 12 bases. With 4 bases clipped from V and 3 bases from J, the junction kept 3 bases outside the gene matches. From germline, CDR1 is MNHEY and CDR2 SVGEGT. This CDR3 comprises 16 residues. As DNA, the CDR3 is TGTGCCAGCAGTTTCTGGACTAGCGGGGACACCGGGGAGCTGTTTTTT. Protein: CASSFWTSGDTGELFF.

The rearrangement joins TRBV5-1 to TRBJ1-2; possible D gene TRBD1, 5 bases. The germline V gene encodes CDR1 SGHRS and CDR2 YFSETQ. The CDR3 runs 14 residues. Trimming took 2 bases from V and 0 from J, leaving 8 bases between them. The CDR3 DNA follows: TGCGCCAGCAGCTTAGACAGCCCTAACTATGGCTACACCTTC. It codes for CASSLDSPNYGYTF.

This clone was counted many times. The chain has TRBV10-3 and TRBJ1-5; 9 bases map to TRBD1. The CDR3 length is 15 residues. Trimming cost V 5 bases and J 7 bases; bases outside gene matches: 9. The V gene's germline CDR1 is ENHRY and CDR2 SYGVKD. The CDR3 sequence is CAISTAGTGYQPQHF. The CDR3 DNA reads as TGTGCCATCAGTACCGCCGGGACAGGGTACCAGCCCCAGCATTTT.

The V gene is TRBV20-1, the J gene TRBJ1-3; D not certain. Germline CDR1 reads DFQATT; CDR2 reads SNEGSKA (reference sequence). Between the trimmed V and J ends, which lost 1 base and 7 bases, there was a span of 5 bases. The length of the CDR3 is 11 residues. In DNA, the CDR3 is TGCAGTGCTAGAGGTGGCAACACCATATATTTT. It specifies CSARGGNTIYF.

V usage is TRBV7-8 and J usage is TRBJ2-1; a possible D gene is TRBD2 (6 bases). V was pared by 5 bases and J by 4 bases, with 15 bases between. Per germline, CDR1 SGHVS and CDR2 FQNEAQ. The CDR3 loop spans 15 amino acids. The CDR3: CASSPITGGYNEQFF. The CDR3 DNA reads as TGTGCCAGCAGCCCTATTACCGGGGGTTACAATGAGCAGTTCTTC.

The gene calls are TRBV11-2 and TRBJ1-3, with TRBD1 matching 7 bases. From germline, CDR1 is SGHAT and CDR2 FQNNGV. With 1 base clipped from V and 15 bases from J, the junction kept 6 bases outside the gene matches. The CDR3 consists of 12 residues. CDR3 protein: CASSLVGRQGYF. The CDR3 DNA follows: TGTGCCAGCAGCTTAGTTGGGAGACAGGGATATTTT.

The rearrangement links TRBV28 to TRBJ1-3; D remains unclear. The CDR3 covers 15 residues. CDR1 MDHEN and CDR2 SYDVKM come from the germline V gene. Deletions cut 3 bases from V and 0 bases from J, with 9 bases between. CDR3 sequence (DNA): TGTGCCAGCAGTTTTTCGGTTCCCTCTGGAAACACCATATATTTT. This encodes CASSFSVPSGNTIYF.

V usage is TRBV10-3 and J usage is TRBJ2-2; TRBD1 matches at 7 bases. This CDR3 region has 15 residues. Germline CDR1 ENHRY, CDR2 SYGVKD. The V and J ends lost 6 bases and 3 bases, in that order; junction bases with no gene match: 7. The CDR3 nucleotides are TGTGCCATCAGGCCGGGACAGACCCACACCGGGGAGCTGTTTTTT. Protein sequence: CAIRPGQTHTGELFF.

This clone occurred many times. This sequence joins TRBV4-1 and TRBJ2-1; TRBD1 aligns across 8 bases. Trimming cost V 3 bases and J 9 bases; bases outside gene matches: 19. This CDR3 has 18 amino acids. CDR1 is MGHRA and CDR2 is YSYEKL in the germline V gene. In nucleotides, the CDR3 is TGCGCCAGCAGCCACTTGAGAAACAGGGGGTATCAAGCAGGTGAGCAGTTCTTC. Translated: CASSHLRNRGYQAGEQFF.

The chain carries TRBV5-6 and TRBJ1-3; TRBD1 matches 9 bases. Germline CDR1 reads SGHDT; CDR2 reads YYEEEE. J gave up 4 bases and V 4 bases, and 12 bases lay outside the gene matches. The CDR3 sequence is 17 residues long. The CDR3 sequence: CASSPVGQGIAGNTIYF. The CDR3 bases are TGTGCCAGCAGCCCCGTTGGACAGGGGATTGCAGGAAACACCATATATTTT. Full variable domain (remainder filled in from reference TRBV5-6 and TRBJ1-3): DAGVTQSPTHLIKTRGQQVTLRCSPKSGHDTVSWYQQALGQGPQFIFQYYEEEERQRGNFPDRFSGHQFPNYSSELNVNALLLGDSALYLCASSPVGQGIAGNTIYFGEGSWLTVV.